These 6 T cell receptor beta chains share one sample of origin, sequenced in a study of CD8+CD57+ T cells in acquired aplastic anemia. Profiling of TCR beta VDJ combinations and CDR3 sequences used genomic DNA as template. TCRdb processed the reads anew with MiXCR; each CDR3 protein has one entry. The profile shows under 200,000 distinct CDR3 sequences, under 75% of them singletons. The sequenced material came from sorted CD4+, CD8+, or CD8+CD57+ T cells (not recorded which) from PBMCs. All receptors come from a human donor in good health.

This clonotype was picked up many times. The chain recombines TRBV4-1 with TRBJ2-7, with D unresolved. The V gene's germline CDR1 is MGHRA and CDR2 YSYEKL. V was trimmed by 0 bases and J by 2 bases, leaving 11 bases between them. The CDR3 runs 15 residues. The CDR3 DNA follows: TGCGCCAGCAGCCAAGAGTTCCATCAGACCTACGAGCAGTACTTC. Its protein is CASSQEFHQTYEQYF.

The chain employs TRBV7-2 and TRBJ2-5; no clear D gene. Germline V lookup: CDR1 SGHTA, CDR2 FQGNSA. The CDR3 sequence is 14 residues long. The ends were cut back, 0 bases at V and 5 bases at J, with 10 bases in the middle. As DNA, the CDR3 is TGTGCCAGCAGCTTAGCGGCCACCCGGGAGACCCAGTACTTC. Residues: CASSLAATRETQYF.

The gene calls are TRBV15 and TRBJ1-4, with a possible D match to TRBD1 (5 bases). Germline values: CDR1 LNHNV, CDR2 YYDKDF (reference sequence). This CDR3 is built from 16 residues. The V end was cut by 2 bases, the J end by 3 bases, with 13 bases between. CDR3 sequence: CATSRKAGTANEKLFF. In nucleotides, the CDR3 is TGTGCCACCAGCAGAAAAGCCGGGACGGCTAATGAAAAACTGTTTTTT.

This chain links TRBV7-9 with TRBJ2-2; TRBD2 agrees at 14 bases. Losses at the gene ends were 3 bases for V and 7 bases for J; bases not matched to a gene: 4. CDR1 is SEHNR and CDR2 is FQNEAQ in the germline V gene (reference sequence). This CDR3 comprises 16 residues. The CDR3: CASSFGLAGGHGELFF. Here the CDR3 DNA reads TGTGCCAGCAGCTTCGGACTAGCGGGAGGTCACGGGGAGCTGTTTTTT.

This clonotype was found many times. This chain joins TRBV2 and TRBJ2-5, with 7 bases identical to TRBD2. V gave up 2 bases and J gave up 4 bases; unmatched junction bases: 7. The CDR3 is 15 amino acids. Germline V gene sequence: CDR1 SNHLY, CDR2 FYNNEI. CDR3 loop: CASSEFLTSTETQYF. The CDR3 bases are TGTGCCAGCAGTGAATTTTTGACTAGCACAGAGACCCAGTACTTC. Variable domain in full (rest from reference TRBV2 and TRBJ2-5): EPEVTQTPSHQVTQMGQEVILRCVPISNHLYFYWYRQILGQKVEFLVSFYNNEISEKSEIFDDQFSVERPDGSNFTLKIRSTKLEDSAMYFCASSEFLTSTETQYFGPGTRLLVL.

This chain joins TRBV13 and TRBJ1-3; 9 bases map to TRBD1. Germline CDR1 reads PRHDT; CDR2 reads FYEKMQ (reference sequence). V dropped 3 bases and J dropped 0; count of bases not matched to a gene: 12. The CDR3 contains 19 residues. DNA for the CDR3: TGTGCCAGCAGCTTGGCCTCCTCCGGGACAGGGAGCTCTGGAAACACCATATATTTT. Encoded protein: CASSLASSGTGSSGNTIYF.